The entry below gives a single T cell receptor (beta chain) sequence along with its context. The antigen is not known. The V gene's germline CDR1 is SGHTA and CDR2 FQGNSA. This CDR3 spans 17 amino acids. V lost 5 bases and J lost 4; bases outside the gene matches: 14. The data were obtained in a study of T cell responses to AZD1222 COVID-19 vaccine. Whole-study results and caveats: Donors in the cohort were predominantly white British and more often female, and clonal diversity was possibly underestimated. Among those given AZD1222, only five or six were seropositive at baseline. Nearly half of unique spike-specific TCRs reportedly avoided B.1.351 and B.1.1.7 mutated regions.

Generated by immunoSEQ multiplex PCR, the TCRdb table keeps only in-frame clones and is missing some. The sample holds 80,000 or so clones, 70% to 90% seen once. This TCR came from an adult in good health. The sample in question was peripheral blood, obtained on day 0 of AZD1222 vaccination. The rearrangement uses TRBV7-2 and TRBJ1-1, with TRBD1 matching 9 bases. The CDR3 nucleotides read TGTGCCAGCAGCCCAGACAGGGGGATGCTGCAGGTCACTGAAGCTTTCTTT. It codes for CASSPDRGMLQVTEAFF.